This T cell receptor (beta chain) is drawn from a study of response to subunit inactivated influenza vaccine. TCRdb passed the RT-PCR reads through MiXCR, listing each CDR3 protein once. Here the sample spans more than 450,000 distinct CDR3 sequences, 6% to 9% being singletons. The material sequenced was PBMCs from blood, taken 23 to 25 months after vaccination. The sequence was collected from a man between 50 and 69 years old who received an inactivated influenza vaccine.

The chain's CDR3 is CSARPGRPVVEAFF. In DNA form, the CDR3 reads TGCAGTGCTAGGCCTGGCAGACCGGTGGTTGAAGCTTTCTTT. The chain combines TRBV20-1 with TRBJ1-1, with D unclear. In germline, CDR1 is DFQATT, CDR2 SNEGSKA (reference sequence). The CDR3 spans 14 residues. V gave up 3 bases and J gave up 7 bases, with 18 bases separating them.